The clone carrying this T cell receptor beta chain was recorded many times. Its matching antigen is unknown. Time point: newly diagnosed GD, antithyroid drugs for less than 3 months. There was RNA extracted from PBMCs, and the TCR library was made from it. This sample was taken from a study of regulatory T cells in long-lasting Graves disease. Arm-PCR of CDR3 regions and iRepertoire HTBI primers were the basis on which TCR beta libraries were built. TCRdb analysed the multiplex PCR reads with MiXCR anew, one entry per CDR3 protein. The table lists approximately 400,000 distinct CDR3 sequences, 15% of them singletons. Broader study findings: Small sample size may have lowered accuracy.

This CDR3 contains 14 residues. With 6 bases clipped from V and 9 bases from J, the junction kept 5 bases outside the gene matches. The same sample was also used in a study of T cells in Graves' hyperthyroidism and ophthalmopathy. From that study: Clinical symptoms, serum thyroxine and TRAb, thyroid ultrasound and orbital computed tomography were used for the diagnoses. The TCR CDR3 first-round RT-PCR relied on the HTBI primer set. Most expanded thyroid clonotypes above 0.001 also appeared in blood.

The source is a woman aged 30 to 39 with Graves disease. Here the sequenced sample was peripheral blood mononuclear cells (PBMCs), taken at new diagnosis, from a patient treated with antithyroid drugs. V and J are TRBV12-3 or TRBV12-4 and TRBJ2-1, with 13 bases identical to TRBD2. The CDR3 bases are TGTGCCAGCAGGGGACTAGCGGGACTTGGTGAGCAGTTCTTC. This codes for CASRGLAGLGEQFF.